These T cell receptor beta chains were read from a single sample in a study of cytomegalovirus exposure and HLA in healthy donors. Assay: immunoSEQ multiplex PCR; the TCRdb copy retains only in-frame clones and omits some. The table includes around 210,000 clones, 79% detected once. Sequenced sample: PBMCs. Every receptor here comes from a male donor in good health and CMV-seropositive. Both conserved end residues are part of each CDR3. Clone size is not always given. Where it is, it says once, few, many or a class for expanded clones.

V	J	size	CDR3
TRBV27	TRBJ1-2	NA	CASSYGGTEMGGYTF
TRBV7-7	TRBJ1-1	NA	CASSQQMNTEAFF
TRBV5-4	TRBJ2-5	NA	CASSLAGGEGETQYF
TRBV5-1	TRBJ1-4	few	CASSWRRANEKLFF
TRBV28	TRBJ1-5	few	CASSLERATSNQPQHF
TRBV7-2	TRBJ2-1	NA	CASSWTSGNNEQFF
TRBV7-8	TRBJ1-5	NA	CAEAGTRRNNQPQHF
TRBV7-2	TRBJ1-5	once	CASSVAGLGNQPQHF
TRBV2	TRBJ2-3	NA	CACSPRGGYGTQYF
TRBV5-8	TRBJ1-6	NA	CASSLTGSFSYNSPLHF
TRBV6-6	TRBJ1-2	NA	CASKNRGRNGYTF
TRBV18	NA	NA	CASSLGDGSSYEQYF
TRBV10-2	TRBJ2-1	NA	CASSEDSEYNEQFF
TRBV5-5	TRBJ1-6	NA	CASSFTGDNSPLHF
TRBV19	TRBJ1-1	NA	CASSMGRNTEAFF
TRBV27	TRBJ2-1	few	CASSLSMGSGPDNEQFF
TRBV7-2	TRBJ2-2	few	CASSPLGELFF
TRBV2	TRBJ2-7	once	CASRTNPDRYEQYF
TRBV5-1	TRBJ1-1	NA	CASSLAGGSTEAFF
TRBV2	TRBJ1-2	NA	CASRKDPGQGFYGYTF
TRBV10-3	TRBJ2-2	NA	CAISLSGQGAGGELFF
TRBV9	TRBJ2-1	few	CASSVGLAENEQFF
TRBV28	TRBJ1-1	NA	CASSSQGRGEGTEAFF
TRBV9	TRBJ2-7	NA	CASSVEAGPYEQYF
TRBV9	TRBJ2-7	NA	CASSVVAVSYEQYF
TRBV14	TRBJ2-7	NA	CASSPRGTGKLYEQYF
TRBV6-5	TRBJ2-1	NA	CATQTPLTSEQFF
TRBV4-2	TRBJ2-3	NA	CASSQETSLSTDTQYF
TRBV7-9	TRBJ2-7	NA	CASSTGTRYEQYF
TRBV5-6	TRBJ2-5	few	CASSLGGLGTQYF